This T cell receptor (beta chain) was captured by sequencing in a study of cytomegalovirus exposure and HLA in healthy donors. In the study overall: The Caucasian-associated ancestry cluster contained 81% of the roughly 400 genotyped donors.

60 Vbeta and 13 Jbeta primers were used in PCR. Produced via immunoSEQ multiplex PCR; TCRdb's table is partial and in-frame only. The data contain about 160,000 clones, about 64% of them singletons. From germline, CDR1 is MNHEY and CDR2 SVGAGI. This CDR3 comprises 14 residues. Deletions cut 2 bases from V and 2 bases from J, with 10 bases between. In regard to this clone: Its antigen is undetermined.

Study observations and caveats: TCR association rates varied by HLA locus in a later analysis, with DRB1 highest and HLA-C lowest. The authors later found most CMV-associated TCR beta chains appeared HLA-restricted. In a later analysis, specific HLA alleles were associated with 15,000 to 20,000 TCR beta sequences at a 0.05 false discovery rate.

The sequencing sample was made of PBMCs. The source is a woman in her sixties in good health and CMV-seropositive. The rearrangement uses TRBV6-5 and TRBJ2-7; D may be TRBD1 (6 bases). This CDR3 is CASSYRGQPYEQYF. The CDR3 DNA follows: TGTGCCAGCAGTTACCGGGGACAACCCTACGAGCAGTACTTC.